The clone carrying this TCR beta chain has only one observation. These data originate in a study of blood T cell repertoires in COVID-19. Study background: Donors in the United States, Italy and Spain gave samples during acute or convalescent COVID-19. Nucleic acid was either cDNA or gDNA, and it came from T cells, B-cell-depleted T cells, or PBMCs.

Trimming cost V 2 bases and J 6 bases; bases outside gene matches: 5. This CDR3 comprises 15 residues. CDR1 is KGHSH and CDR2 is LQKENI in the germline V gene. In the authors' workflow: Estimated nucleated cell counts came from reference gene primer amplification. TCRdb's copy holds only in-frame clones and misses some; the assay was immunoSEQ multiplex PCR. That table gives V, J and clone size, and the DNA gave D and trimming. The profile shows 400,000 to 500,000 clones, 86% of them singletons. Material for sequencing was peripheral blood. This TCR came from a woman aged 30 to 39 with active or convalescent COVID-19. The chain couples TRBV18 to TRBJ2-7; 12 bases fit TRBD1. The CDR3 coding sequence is TGTGCCAGCTCACCAAAGGGGACAGGGGGCCTCGAGCAGTACTTC. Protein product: CASSPKGTGGLEQYF.